The 18 T cell receptor beta chains in this list originate from one sample, sequenced in a study of patients and donors after allogeneic stem cell transplantation. TCRdb used MiXCR to reprocess the RT-PCR reads, holding one entry per CDR3 protein. The sample has tens of thousands of distinct CDR3 sequences; 7.5% to 9% are singletons. Sequenced: blood, either unsorted or a sorted T cell fraction (not recorded which). These receptors were collected from a human donor who was either an allogeneic HSCT recipient or a stem cell or donor lymphocyte infusion donor (not recorded which). It is not recorded whose cells these are; they may come from a transplant donor.

The rearrangement uses TRBV30 and TRBJ2-2; TRBD2 aligns across 7 bases. This CDR3 is 16 amino acids long. J lost 1 base, V lost 2 bases, and 7 bases had no gene match. Germline CDR1 and CDR2: GTSNPN and SVGIG (reference sequence). CDR3 region: CAWSQWSSGNTGELFF. In nucleotides, the CDR3 is TGTGCCTGGAGTCAATGGTCTAGCGGGAACACCGGGGAGCTGTTTTTT.

This clonotype occurred many times. The V gene is TRBV27, the J gene TRBJ1-1; D is unclear. With 5 bases removed from V and 0 bases from J, the gap between germline ends came to 10 bases. Germline V lookup: CDR1 MNHEY, CDR2 SMNVEV (reference sequence). This CDR3 comprises 14 residues. CDR3 DNA sequence: TGTGCCAGCAGTCGCGATTCAATGAACACTGAAGCTTTCTTT. As protein: CASSRDSMNTEAFF.

This clonotype was counted ten times or more. The junction departs from germline at one end; a sequencing error may be responsible. CDR3 sequence (DNA): TGTGCTAGCAGCCGTAAAGCGGGGGGTCGAGACGAGCAGTACTTC. Protein: CASSRKAGGRDEQYF. The chain uses TRBV7-7 and TRBJ2-7, with TRBD2 matching over 9 bases. Germline loops: CDR1 SSHAT, CDR2 FNYEAQ (reference sequence). CDR3 length: 15 residues.

This clonotype is labeled large. V is TRBV25-1 and J is TRBJ2-3; no reliable D call. CDR3 size: 14 residues. CDR1 and CDR2 (germline): MGHDK, SYGVNS. V was shortened by 3 bases and J by 2 bases, with 9 bases between the two germline ends. CDR3 protein: CASSDLGHTDTQYF. The DNA of the CDR3 is TGTGCCAGCAGTGATCTTGGCCACACAGATACGCAGTATTTT. Using reference TRBV25-1 and TRBJ2-3 for the parts outside the CDR3, the full variable domain is EADIYQTPRYLVIGTGKKITLECSQTMGHDKMYWYQQDPGMELHLIHYSYGVNSTEKGDLSSESTVSRIRTEHFPLTLESARPSHTSQYLCASSDLGHTDTQYFGPGTRLTVL.

V usage is TRBV4-2 and J usage is TRBJ2-7; 7 positions match TRBD2. The CDR3 length is 16 residues. The germline gives CDR1 LGHNA, CDR2 YNFKEQ. Germline trimming cut 3 bases from V and 5 bases from J; bases unmatched to any gene: 13. CDR3 loop: CASSQEGGRRFNEQYF. The CDR3 DNA sequence: TGTGCCAGCAGCCAGGAGGGCGGGAGAAGATTCAACGAGCAGTACTTC.

This clonotype was counted between two and nine times. The chain links TRBV4-1 to TRBJ2-2; weak D call: TRBD2 (5 bases). The CDR3 loop spans 15 amino acids. CDR1 MGHRA and CDR2 YSYEKL come from the germline V gene. V was trimmed by 0 bases and J by 7 bases, leaving 12 bases between them. The DNA of the CDR3 is TGCGCCAGCAGCCAAGATGCTAGCTACGGCGGGGAGCTGTTTTTT. Protein: CASSQDASYGGELFF.

This clonotype was seen ten or more times. The chain combines TRBV5-1 with TRBJ2-5, with 9 nucleotides matching TRBD1. The trim removed 2 bases at V and 2 bases at J, leaving 4 bases unmatched. CDR3 length equals 15 residues. Germline values: CDR1 SGHRS, CDR2 YFSETQ. The CDR3 DNA is TGCGCCAGCAGCTTTTCGGGACAGGGACAAGAGACCCAGTACTTC. It codes for CASSFSGQGQETQYF.

The CDR3 coding sequence is TGTGCCAGCAGTTTATGGGGAGCGGGAGGGAAAAACATTCAGTACTTC. It translates to CASSLWGAGGKNIQYF. The chain employs TRBV28 and TRBJ2-4, with TRBD2 matching over 10 bases. The CDR3 loop spans 16 amino acids. V trimming: 0 bases; J trimming: 4 bases; junction bases outside the gene matches: 3. Germline assignment: CDR1 MDHEN and CDR2 SYDVKM.

In its sample, this clonotype was seen many times. The chain joins TRBV28 to TRBJ1-2; 12 bases line up with TRBD1. The V and J ends lost 2 bases and 7 bases, in that order; junction bases with no gene match: 8. Germline loops: CDR1 MDHEN, CDR2 SYDVKM. The CDR3 totals 16 residues. The CDR3 DNA reads as TGTGCCAGCAGTTTAGGGGAGGGACAGGGGGCTCGTGGCTACACCTTC. This gives the protein CASSLGEGQGARGYTF.

This clonotype occurred a few times. The chain uses TRBV28 and TRBJ1-4; 8 bases agree with TRBD1. This CDR3 comprises 15 residues. CDR1 MDHEN and CDR2 SYDVKM come from the germline V gene. V shed 2 bases and J 4 bases; nucleotides not matched to a gene: 3. This CDR3 reads CASSLRDRYNEKLFF. CDR3 sequence (DNA): TGTGCCAGCAGTTTACGGGACAGGTATAATGAAAAACTGTTTTTT.

This clonotype has only a few counts. V gene TRBV18 combines with J gene TRBJ2-7; D uncertain. CDR1 is KGHSH and CDR2 is LQKENI in the germline V gene. The CDR3 consists of 12 residues. The germline V and J ends were trimmed by 4 bases and 6 bases, with 10 bases remaining between them. For the CDR3, the DNA is TGTGCCAGCTCACTCCGAACAAGCGAGCAGTACTTC. This gives the protein CASSLRTSEQYF.

This clonotype showed up just a few times. The chain carries TRBV4-2 and TRBJ1-4, with 7 bases matching TRBD1. Trimming removed 5 bases from V and 4 bases from J; junction bases left unmatched: 7. The CDR3 length is 15 residues. Germline CDR1 and CDR2: LGHNA and YNFKEQ. This CDR3 reads CASSGGDSFNEKLFF. CDR3 bases: TGTGCCAGCAGCGGGGGGGACAGTTTTAATGAAAAACTGTTTTTT.

In this sample, this clonotype turned up many times. CDR3 sequence reads: CASSRARGGVAFF. The DNA for the CDR3 is TGTGCCAGCAGCCGGGCACGGGGAGGGGTAGCTTTCTTT. V gene TRBV14 combines with J gene TRBJ1-1; the D gene is possibly TRBD1 (5 bases). Deletions cut 4 bases from V and 10 bases from J, with 16 bases between. CDR1 and CDR2 (germline): SGHDN, FVKESK. CDR3 length equals 13 residues.

This clonotype was counted between two and nine times. The chain carries TRBV18 and TRBJ2-7; 8 nucleotides align to TRBD2. This CDR3 has 15 amino acids. CDR1 KGHSH and CDR2 LQKENI come from the germline V gene. Losses at the gene ends were 4 bases for V and 4 bases for J; bases not matched to a gene: 9. CDR3 in DNA: TGTGCCAGCTCACAGGAAGCGGGACTAGGTTACGAGCAGTACTTC. This encodes CASSQEAGLGYEQYF.

This clonotype has a count of ten or more. This chain links TRBV10-3 with TRBJ2-5; D might be TRBD1 (6 bases). Trimming took off 2 bases at V and 5 bases at J, with 12 bases between the two ends. Germline V gives CDR1 ENHRY, CDR2 SYGVKD. The CDR3 is 14 amino acids. CDR3 region: CAISEKGEGETQYF. CDR3 nucleotides: TGTGCCATCAGTGAGAAGGGGGAAGGCGAGACCCAGTACTTC.

This clonotype came up a few times. The V call is TRBV11-1, the J call TRBJ2-5, with 10 nucleotides matching TRBD2. CDR3 length equals 14 residues. Germline values: CDR1 SGHAT, CDR2 FQDESV (reference sequence). Trimming at V came to 5 bases and at J to 3 bases, leaving 3 bases not matched to a gene. The CDR3 DNA is TGTGCCAGCAGCATTGGACTAGCGGAAGAGACCCAGTACTTC. This sequence encodes CASSIGLAEETQYF.

This clonotype was counted only a few times. The V and J genes are TRBV28 and TRBJ1-5; D remains ambiguous. Trimming pared 8 bases from V and 11 bases from J, leaving 16 bases between. Per germline, CDR1 MDHEN and CDR2 SYDVKM. The CDR3 length is 12 residues. CDR3 DNA sequence: TGTGCCAGCTCGGACCCGGCGGGAGCCCAGCATTTT. Protein: CASSDPAGAQHF.

The sample holds many counts of this clonotype. CDR3 in amino acids: CASSLVLAQSTDTQYF. The CDR3 DNA is TGTGCCAGCAGCTTGGTACTAGCACAAAGCACAGATACGCAGTATTTT. V is TRBV5-4 and J is TRBJ2-3, with D perhaps matching TRBD2 (6 bases). The CDR3 loop spans 16 amino acids. Deletions cut 0 bases from V and 0 bases from J, with 11 bases between. CDR1 and CDR2 (germline): SGHNT, YYREEE (reference sequence).